Below, one T cell receptor beta chain is given with its context. This specimen belongs to a study of T cell responses to AZD1222 COVID-19 vaccine. Produced via immunoSEQ multiplex PCR; TCRdb's table is partial and in-frame only. The table includes 95,000 to 150,000 clones, about 89% detected once. CDR1 LGHDT and CDR2 YNNKEL come from the germline V gene (reference sequence). The CDR3 consists of 13 residues. The ends were cut back, 8 bases at V and 7 bases at J, with 14 bases in the middle. The specimen was peripheral blood, collected on day 0 of AZD1222 vaccination. The V gene is TRBV3-1 (or the pseudogene TRBV3-2), the J gene TRBJ2-2, with D possibly matching TRBD1 (5 bases). This clonotype was obtained from an adult in good health. The chain's CDR3 is CASQGVSRGELFF. Written as DNA, the CDR3 is TGTGCCAGCCAGGGCGTTTCCCGCGGGGAGCTGTTTTTT.